The 15 T cell receptor beta chains reported below all come from one sample, sequenced in a study of T cell clusters in autoimmune cytopenias. TRB amplification used roughly 250 ng of peripheral blood genomic DNA. TRB was amplified by touch-down multiplex PCR, primer pools A and B combined. TCRdb reworked the multiplex PCR reads into one entry per CDR3 protein, no DNA. This table holds 6,000 to 9,000 distinct CDR3 sequences. The sequenced sample consisted of peripheral blood. The receptors were gathered from a human donor with an autoimmune cytopenia or autoimmune hepatitis (not recorded which).

The genes are TRBV6-1 and TRBJ2-3. This CDR3 has 13 residues. CDR1 is MNHNS and CDR2 is SASEGT in the germline V gene. Here the CDR3 reads CASSELGSGTQYF.

Considering frequency, this clonotype is medium-sized (0.01 to 0.1%). The chain couples TRBV30 to TRBJ1-5; the D call from TCRdb, TRBD1, cannot be confirmed without DNA. Germline-derived CDR1 and CDR2 are GTSNPN and SVGIG (reference sequence). CDR3 length: 14 residues. The CDR3: CAWSAGTGVAAQHF. The full variable domain, rest sourced from reference TRBV30 and TRBJ1-5, is SQTIHQWPATLVQPVGSPLSLECTVEGTSNPNLYWYRQAAGRGLQLLFYSVGIGQISSEVPQNLSASRPQDRQFILSSKKLLLSDSGFYLCAWSAGTGVAAQHFGDGTRLSIL.

The rearrangement uses TRBV6-6 and TRBJ2-7; checking the TCRdb D call of TRBD2 is not possible without DNA. Per the germline V gene, CDR1 is MNHNY and CDR2 is SVGAGI (reference sequence). This CDR3 is built from 15 residues. The chain's CDR3 is CASSYSGRARFGQYF.

V and J are TRBV18 and TRBJ1-5; there is no DNA to check the TCRdb D call of TRBD1. This CDR3 has 15 amino acids. Per the germline V gene, CDR1 is KGHSH and CDR2 is LQKENI. CDR3 residues: CASSPQGTGNQPQHF. Complete variable domain (other parts from reference TRBV18 and TRBJ1-5): NAGVMQNPRHLVRRRGQEARLRCSPMKGHSHVYWYRQLPEEGLKFMVYLQKENIIDESGMPKERFSAEFPKEGPSILRIQQVVRGDSAAYFCASSPQGTGNQPQHFGDGTRLSIL.

The rearrangement links TRBV15 to TRBJ2-7; there is no DNA to check the TCRdb D call of TRBD1. The CDR3 runs to 17 residues. Per germline, CDR1 LNHNV and CDR2 YYDKDF (reference sequence). Here the CDR3 reads CATSRGRVQGARDEQYF.

CDR3 amino acids: CASSWQGREGYTF. V gene TRBV5-5 combines with J gene TRBJ1-2; TCRdb's assignment of TRBD1 cannot be checked, as there is no DNA. Per germline, CDR1 SGHKS and CDR2 YYEKEE (reference sequence). This CDR3 is built from 13 residues.

The CDR3 sequence: CASSSNSGRATDTQYF. The V gene is TRBV7-2, the J gene TRBJ2-3; as DNA is missing, the TRBD2 call by TCRdb cannot be tested. Germline V gene sequence: CDR1 SGHTA, CDR2 FQGNSA. The CDR3 is 16 amino acids.

The chain combines TRBV19 with TRBJ1-2; TCRdb outputs TRBD1, but without DNA this stays unchecked. CDR3 length equals 14 residues. From germline, CDR1 is LNHDA and CDR2 SQIVND (reference sequence). The CDR3: CASYDRDRFDGYTF.

This clonotype is classed as medium-sized by frequency. The chain employs TRBV6-5 and TRBJ2-6. CDR3 length equals 13 residues. In germline, CDR1 is MNHEY, CDR2 SVGAGI. The CDR3 sequence is CATLSSGANVLTF.

The chain links TRBV7-2 to TRBJ2-7; the TCRdb D gene call, TRBD2, has no DNA to confirm it. CDR1 and CDR2 (germline): SGHTA, FQGNSA. The CDR3 is made up of 15 amino acids. CDR3 protein: CASSKESSGTYEQYF. Looking up the rest from reference TRBV7-2 and TRBJ2-7 gives the full variable domain: GAGVSQSPSNKVTEKGKDVELRCDPISGHTALYWYRQSLGQGLEFLIYFQGNSAPDKSGLPSDRFSAERTGGSVSTLTIQRTQQEDSAVYLCASSKESSGTYEQYFGPGTRLTVT.

This sequence joins TRBV27 and TRBJ2-1. The CDR3 runs to 15 residues. Germline V gene data show CDR1 as MNHEY and CDR2 as SMNVEV (reference sequence). This CDR3 reads CASSLTGSSYNEQFF.

This sequence joins TRBV30 and TRBJ1-3; lacking DNA, the TRBD1 call made by TCRdb goes unchecked. This CDR3 comprises 12 residues. Germline lookup yields CDR1 GTSNPN and CDR2 SVGIG (reference sequence). CDR3 loop: CAWATGGNTIYF.

The gene calls are TRBV29-1 and TRBJ1-2. The germline CDR1 and CDR2 sequences are SQVTM and ANQGSEA. The CDR3 loop spans 12 amino acids. The CDR3 spells CSVPRRRDGYTF.

This chain links TRBV5-5 with TRBJ2-3; TCRdb's D call, TRBD2, is unchecked because there is no DNA. The CDR3 runs 14 residues. Per germline, CDR1 SGHKS and CDR2 YYEKEE (reference sequence). CDR3 in amino acids: CASSVGLDSDTQYF.

The genes are TRBV6-5 and TRBJ2-6. The CDR3 totals 16 residues. From germline, CDR1 is MNHEY and CDR2 SVGAGI. The CDR3 loop reads CASSYRSVSGANVLTF.